This record looks at one T cell receptor (beta chain) sequence and its context. No antigen is known for it. The V and J ends lost 5 bases and 6 bases, in that order; junction bases with no gene match: 9. Germline CDR1 is LNHNV and CDR2 is YYDKDF (reference sequence). This CDR3 comprises 16 residues. Graves' hyperthyroidism was deemed stable given no ophthalmopathy progression within 18 months. Hyperthyroidism, newly diagnosed and lasting under 2 months, affected patients aged 18 to 65. This entry belongs to a study of T cells in Graves' hyperthyroidism and ophthalmopathy. Findings of the study overall: Blood also contained most expanded thyroid clonotypes above 0.001. Model output signaled ophthalmopathy a median about seven months ahead of onset.

It was RNA transcripts that yielded the amplified TCR beta CDR3 regions. HTBI primers were employed in a first-round RT-PCR of the TCR CDR3. TCRdb ran MiXCR on the multiplex PCR reads and lists one entry per CDR3 protein. The sample holds about 360,000 distinct CDR3 sequences; over 10% are singletons and the top ten take around 9.2%. The rearrangement links TRBV15 to TRBJ1-6; 8 bases are shared with TRBD1. This receptor was taken from a woman aged 18-29 years with Graves' hyperthyroidism. Specimen: blood. CDR3 sequence reads: CATSPRGDRGNSPLHF. DNA of the CDR3: TGTGCCACCAGCCCCAGGGGCGACAGGGGTAATTCACCCCTCCACTTT.